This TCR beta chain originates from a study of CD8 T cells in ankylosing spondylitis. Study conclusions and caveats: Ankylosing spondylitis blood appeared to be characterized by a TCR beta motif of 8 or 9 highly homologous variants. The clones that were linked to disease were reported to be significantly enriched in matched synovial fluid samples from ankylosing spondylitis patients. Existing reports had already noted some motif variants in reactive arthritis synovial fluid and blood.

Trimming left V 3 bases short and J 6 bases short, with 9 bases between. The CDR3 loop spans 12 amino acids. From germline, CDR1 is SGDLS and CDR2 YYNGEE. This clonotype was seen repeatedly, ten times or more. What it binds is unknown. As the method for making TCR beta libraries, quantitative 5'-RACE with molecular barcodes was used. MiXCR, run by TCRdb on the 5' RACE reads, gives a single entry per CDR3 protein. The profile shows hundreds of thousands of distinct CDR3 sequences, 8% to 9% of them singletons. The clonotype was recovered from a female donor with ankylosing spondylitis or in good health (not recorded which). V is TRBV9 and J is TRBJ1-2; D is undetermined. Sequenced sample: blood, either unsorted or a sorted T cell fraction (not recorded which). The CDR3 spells CASSDPVHGYTF. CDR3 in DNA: TGTGCCAGCAGCGACCCAGTCCATGGCTACACCTTC.